The 15 T cell receptor beta chains below all came from one sample that was sequenced in a study of T cell changes during pregnancy in multiple sclerosis. Clones were sequenced by immunoSEQ multiplex PCR, and TCRdb holds only the in-frame ones, with some missing. This sample has approximately 88,000 clones; roughly 93% occur once, and the top ten carry 3.5% to 4.5%. Sequences were derived from peripheral blood, sampled in the first trimester of pregnancy. The receptors here all came from a female donor with multiple sclerosis, enrolled in a pregnancy study.

The chain joins TRBV9 to TRBJ1-6, with D hard to call. Trimming removed 0 bases from V and 4 bases from J, with 8 bases in between. Germline values: CDR1 SGDLS, CDR2 YYNGEE. The CDR3 has 15 amino acids. CDR3 sequence reads: CASSVAGSYNSPLHF. For the CDR3, the DNA is TGTGCCAGCAGCGTAGCGGGGTCTTATAATTCACCCCTCCACTTT.

The chain employs TRBV7-2 and TRBJ1-5; D remains ambiguous. CDR1 and CDR2 (germline): SGHTA, FQGNSA. V lost 3 bases, J lost 11 bases, and 17 bases lay in between. The CDR3 length is 14 residues. The CDR3 reads CASSFPGNPRSQHF. DNA of the CDR3: TGTGCCAGCAGCTTTCCCGGGAATCCTCGGTCCCAGCATTTT.

This clone was seen ten or more times. The gene calls are TRBV5-1 and TRBJ2-7, with 8 bases lining up with TRBD1. This CDR3 comprises 12 residues. The V gene's germline CDR1 is SGHRS and CDR2 YFSETQ. With 7 bases clipped from V and 3 bases from J, the junction kept 3 bases outside the gene matches. The CDR3 region has the DNA TGCGCCAGCTGGGGACAGGTCTACGAGCAGTACTTC. It yields the protein CASWGQVYEQYF.

This sequence joins TRBV6-6 and TRBJ1-5; 7 nucleotides agree with TRBD1. CDR1 is MNHNY and CDR2 is SVGAGI in the germline V gene (reference sequence). V trimming: 6 bases; J trimming: 0 bases; junction bases outside the gene matches: 2. This CDR3 is 14 amino acids long. CDR3 protein: CASRYRGSNQPQHF. CDR3 in DNA: TGTGCCAGCAGGTACAGGGGTAGCAATCAGCCCCAGCATTTT.

J is TRBJ1-5 and V is TRBV2; tentative D call: TRBD1 (5 bases). The germline V and J ends were trimmed by 10 bases and 3 bases, with 13 bases remaining between them. The length of the CDR3 is 13 residues. Germline V gene data show CDR1 as SNHLY and CDR2 as FYNNEI. In DNA form, the CDR3 reads TGTGCCAACGCCAGGGACTACAATCAGCCCCAGCATTTT. Protein sequence: CANARDYNQPQHF. Drawing the rest from reference TRBV2 and TRBJ1-5, the complete variable domain is EPEVTQTPSHQVTQMGQEVILRCVPISNHLYFYWYRQILGQKVEFLVSFYNNEISEKSEIFDDQFSVERPDGSNFTLKIRSTKLEDSAMYFCANARDYNQPQHFGDGTRLSIL.

The V gene is TRBV19, the J gene TRBJ2-1; D unclear. This CDR3 is built from 12 residues. Germline-derived CDR1 and CDR2 are LNHDA and SQIVND (reference sequence). Trimming stripped 3 bases from V and 4 bases from J, with 4 bases between. CDR3 coding DNA: TGTGCCAGTAGTATCAATTACAATGAGCAGTTCTTC. This gives the protein CASSINYNEQFF.

V and J are TRBV18 and TRBJ1-2; D not resolved. V was shortened by 0 bases and J by 5 bases, with 10 bases between the two germline ends. The V gene's germline CDR1 is KGHSH and CDR2 LQKENI. The CDR3 extends over 14 amino acids. CDR3 DNA: TGTGCCAGCTCACCACCGGCGACACAGTATGGCTACACCTTC. It is translated as CASSPPATQYGYTF. The complete variable domain, with remaining parts taken from reference TRBV18 and TRBJ1-2, reads NAGVMQNPRHLVRRRGQEARLRCSPMKGHSHVYWYRQLPEEGLKFMVYLQKENIIDESGMPKERFSAEFPKEGPSILRIQQVVRGDSAAYFCASSPPATQYGYTFGSGTRLTVV.

The chain couples TRBV10-3 to TRBJ2-1; 9 nucleotides line up with TRBD2. V dropped 0 bases and J dropped 15; count of bases not matched to a gene: 6. CDR1 is ENHRY and CDR2 is SYGVKD in the germline V gene. The CDR3 totals 13 residues. CDR3 nucleotides: TGTGCCATCAGTGAGTCGAGGGCGGGGGGGCGGTTCTTC. Amino acids: CAISESRAGGRFF.

The chain carries TRBV6-1 and TRBJ2-6; D gene unclear. CDR1 MNHNS and CDR2 SASEGT come from the germline V gene. Trimming took off 5 bases at V and 0 bases at J, with 8 bases between the two ends. There are 15 residues in the CDR3. Written as DNA, the CDR3 is TGTGCCAGCAGTCCTAGTGTCTCTGGGGCCAACGTCCTGACTTTC. Translated, it gives CASSPSVSGANVLTF.

CDR3: CASRPSSGGAPDTQYF. CDR3 DNA: TGCGCCAGTAGGCCGAGTAGCGGGGGGGCCCCAGATACGCAGTATTTT. The chain couples TRBV5-1 to TRBJ2-3; 11 bases line up with TRBD2. J was trimmed by 4 bases and V by 8 bases; bases with no gene match: 12. The germline V gene has CDR1 SGHRS and CDR2 YFSETQ. This CDR3 has 16 residues.

This rearrangement joins TRBV7-3 to TRBJ2-3; 8 bases agree with TRBD1. The germline V gene has CDR1 SGHTA and CDR2 FQGTGA. This CDR3 has 14 amino acids. J lost 6 bases, V lost 5 bases, and 7 bases had no gene match. The CDR3 protein is CASSPTGGGDTQYF. In DNA form, the CDR3 reads TGTGCCAGCAGCCCTACAGGGGGTGGGGATACGCAGTATTTT.

The V gene is TRBV5-1, the J gene TRBJ1-1; 7 nucleotides line up with TRBD1. This CDR3 spans 15 amino acids. Unmatched junction bases numbered 10, after V lost 5 bases and J lost 3 bases. CDR1 SGHRS and CDR2 YFSETQ come from the germline V gene. CDR3 nucleotide sequence: TGCGCCAGCAGAAAAGGGGGCGATTCGTACACTGAAGCTTTCTTT. Its translation is CASRKGGDSYTEAFF. The full variable domain, its missing parts supplied by reference TRBV5-1 and TRBJ1-1, is KAGVTQTPRYLIKTRGQQVTLSCSPISGHRSVSWYQQTPGQGLQFLFEYFSETQRNKGNFPGRFSGRQFSNSRSEMNVSTLELGDSALYLCASRKGGDSYTEAFFGQGTRLTVV.

This clone showed up just once. The genes are TRBV2 and TRBJ1-2; possibly TRBD1 for D (6 bases). Germline CDR1 SNHLY, CDR2 FYNNEI. The V end was cut by 7 bases, the J end by 14 bases, with 20 bases between. The CDR3 spans 12 residues. The CDR3 is CASTPDRSSTTF. CDR3 DNA sequence: TGTGCCAGCACCCCAGACAGGTCCTCTACAACCTTC.

This sequence joins TRBV9 and TRBJ1-5; D unresolved. V lost 3 bases and J lost 6, with 10 bases in between. This CDR3 contains 13 residues. From germline, CDR1 is SGDLS and CDR2 YYNGEE. The CDR3 DNA reads TGTGCCAGCAGCGGGTCAGGAGGTCAGCCCCAGCATTTT. As protein: CASSGSGGQPQHF.

V usage is TRBV5-4 and J usage is TRBJ1-1; no clear D. CDR3 size: 13 residues. Germline V lookup: CDR1 SGHNT, CDR2 YYREEE (reference sequence). V lost 4 bases, J lost 0 bases, and 7 bases lay in between. CDR3 amino acids: CASSPGMNTEAFF. DNA for the CDR3: TGTGCCAGCAGCCCAGGCATGAACACTGAAGCTTTCTTT.